This T cell receptor beta chain was identified in a study of T cell repertoires in cytomegalovirus infection. A single record per CDR3 protein comes from TCRdb applying MiXCR to the reads. The sample includes 100,000 to 150,000 distinct CDR3 sequences, about 32% of them seen just once. Germline CDR1 LNHDA, CDR2 SQIVND (reference sequence). The CDR3 loop spans 14 amino acids. Trimming shortened V by 7 bases and J by 1 base, and 13 bases separated the two germline ends. Turning to this clonotype: No antigen is known for it.

Sequenced here: CD8+ T cells from cultured PBMCs, sampled from culture after CMV antigen stimulation. The TCR sequence derives from a human donor in good health (CMV status not recorded). Some clones in this sample may be carry-over from other donors' samples. V usage is TRBV19 and J usage is TRBJ1-1; the D is unclear. In nucleotides, the CDR3 is TGTGCCAGTAAGGGTCCCCTGGAGAACACTGAAGCTTTCTTT. Amino acids: CASKGPLENTEAFF.